This TCR beta chain appears in the sequencing data of a study of T cell responses to AZD1222 COVID-19 vaccine. Points from the study as a whole: Only a handful of people who got AZD1222 tested seropositive at baseline. Variant regions that are unmutated are reportedly the target of nearly half of spike-specific TCRs. Most donors were white British and more were female, and clonal diversity was possibly underestimated.

TCRdb keeps only in-frame clones here, not all; method: immunoSEQ multiplex PCR. This repertoire shows some 120,000 clones, around 90% found once; its top ten account for approximately 30%. A remark on this clone: Its antigen is not known.

Germline CDR1 reads SNHLY; CDR2 reads FYNNEI. Trimming took 4 bases from V and 2 from J, leaving 16 bases between them. The CDR3 consists of 16 residues. The source of this sequence is an adult in good health. Here the sequenced sample was peripheral blood, taken on day 0 of AZD1222 vaccination. The J gene is TRBJ2-3, the V gene TRBV2; D gene ambiguous. The CDR3 DNA is TGTGCCAGCAGTGGGCACCCGGGTAGGGCCACAGATACGCAGTATTTT. This codes for CASSGHPGRATDTQYF.